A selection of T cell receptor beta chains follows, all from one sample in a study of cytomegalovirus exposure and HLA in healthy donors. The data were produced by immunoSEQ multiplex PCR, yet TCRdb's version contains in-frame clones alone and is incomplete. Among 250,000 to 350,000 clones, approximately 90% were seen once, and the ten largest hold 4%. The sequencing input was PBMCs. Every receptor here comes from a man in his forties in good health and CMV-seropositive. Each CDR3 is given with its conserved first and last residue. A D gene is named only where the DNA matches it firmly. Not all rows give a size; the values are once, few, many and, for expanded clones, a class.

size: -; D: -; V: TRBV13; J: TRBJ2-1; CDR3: CASSSPPHGNEQFF; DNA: TGTGCCAGCAGTTCTCCACCCCACGGGAATGAGCAGTTCTTC
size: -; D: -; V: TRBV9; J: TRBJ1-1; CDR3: CASSVEWRNTEAFF; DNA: TGTGCCAGCAGCGTAGAATGGAGGAACACTGAAGCTTTCTTT
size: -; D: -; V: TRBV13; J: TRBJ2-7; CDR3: CASSAGLNYEQYF; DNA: TGTGCCAGCAGCGCGGGACTGAACTACGAGCAGTACTTC
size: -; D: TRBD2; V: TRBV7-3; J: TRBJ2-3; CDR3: CASSLGLAGGISTDTQYF; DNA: TGTGCCAGCAGCCTGGGACTAGCGGGAGGGATTAGCACAGATACGCAGTATTTT
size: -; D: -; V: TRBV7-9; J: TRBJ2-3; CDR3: CASSFTGIPDTQYF; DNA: TGTGCCAGCAGCTTCACGGGTATCCCAGATACGCAGTATTTT
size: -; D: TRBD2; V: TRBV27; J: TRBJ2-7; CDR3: CASSLGGSEQYF; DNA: TGTGCCAGCAGTTTAGGCGGGAGTGAGCAGTACTTC
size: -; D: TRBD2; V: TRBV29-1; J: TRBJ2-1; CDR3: CSVEMTSGLYNEQFF; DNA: TGCAGCGTTGAGATGACTAGCGGGTTATACAATGAGCAGTTCTTC
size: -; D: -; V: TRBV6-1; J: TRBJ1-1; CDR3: CASLGGMSTEAFF; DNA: TGTGCCAGCTTAGGGGGAATGTCGACTGAAGCTTTCTTT
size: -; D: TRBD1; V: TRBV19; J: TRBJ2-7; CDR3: CASSIQGQGYEQYF; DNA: TGTGCCAGTAGTATACAGGGACAGGGCTACGAGCAGTACTTC
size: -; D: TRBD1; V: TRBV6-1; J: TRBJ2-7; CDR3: CASSSDRGTEQYF; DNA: TGTGCCAGCAGTTCGGACAGGGGTACCGAGCAGTACTTC
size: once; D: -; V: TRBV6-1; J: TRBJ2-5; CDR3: CASSERGETQYF; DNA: TGTGCCAGCAGTGAAAGAGGGGAGACCCAGTACTTC
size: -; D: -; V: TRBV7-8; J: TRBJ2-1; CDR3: CASSRGRASYNEQFF; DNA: TGTGCCAGCAGTCGGGGGAGAGCGTCCTACAATGAGCAGTTCTTC
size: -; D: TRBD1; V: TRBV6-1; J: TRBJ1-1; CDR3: CASSWISQGGEAFF; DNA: TGTGCCAGCAGCTGGATATCTCAGGGGGGTGAAGCTTTCTTT
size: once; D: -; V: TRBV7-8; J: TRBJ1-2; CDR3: CASSYDRNYGYTF; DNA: TGTGCCAGCAGTTACGACAGGAACTATGGCTACACCTTC
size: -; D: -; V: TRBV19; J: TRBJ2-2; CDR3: CASSIGSGAGELFF; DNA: TGTGCCAGTAGTATCGGCTCAGGGGCCGGGGAGCTGTTTTTT
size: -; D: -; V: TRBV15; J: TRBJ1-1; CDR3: CAAMSPTKNTEAFF; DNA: TGTGCCGCGATGAGTCCAACCAAAAACACTGAAGCTTTCTTT
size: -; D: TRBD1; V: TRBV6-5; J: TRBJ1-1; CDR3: CASRADRATEAFF; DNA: TGTGCCAGCAGAGCGGACAGGGCCACTGAAGCTTTCTTT
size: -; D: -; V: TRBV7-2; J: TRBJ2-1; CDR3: CASSQTQGYNEQFF; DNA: TGTGCCAGCAGCCAAACACAGGGATACAATGAGCAGTTCTTC
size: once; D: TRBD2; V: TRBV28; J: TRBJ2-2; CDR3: CASSLSGSGTGELFF; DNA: TGTGCCAGCAGTTTAAGCGGGAGTGGCACCGGGGAGCTGTTTTTT
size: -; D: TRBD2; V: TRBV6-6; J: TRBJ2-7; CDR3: CASSRLAGGEQYF; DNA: TGTGCCAGCAGCCGACTAGCGGGAGGCGAGCAGTACTTC
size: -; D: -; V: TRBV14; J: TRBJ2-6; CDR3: CASSLVSGANVLTF; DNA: TGTGCCAGCAGCCTAGTCTCTGGGGCCAACGTCCTGACTTTC
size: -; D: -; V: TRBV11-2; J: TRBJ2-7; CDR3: CASSHTYEQYF; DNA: TGTGCCAGCAGCCACACCTACGAGCAGTACTTC
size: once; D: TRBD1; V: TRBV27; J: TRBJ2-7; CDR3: CASSPRDSGYEQYF; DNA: TGTGCCAGCAGTCCCCGGGACAGTGGCTACGAGCAGTACTTC
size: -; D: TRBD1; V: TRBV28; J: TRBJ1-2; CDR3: CASQMTPGTGRYGYTF; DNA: TGTGCCAGCCAAATGACTCCCGGGACAGGGAGATATGGCTACACCTTC
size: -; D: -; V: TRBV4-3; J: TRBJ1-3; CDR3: CASSQEGLSGNTIYF; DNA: TGCGCCAGCAGCCAAGAGGGGCTATCTGGAAACACCATATATTTT
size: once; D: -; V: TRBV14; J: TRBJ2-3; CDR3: CASSQESRSDTQYF; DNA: TGTGCCAGCAGCCAAGAATCCCGGTCAGATACGCAGTATTTT
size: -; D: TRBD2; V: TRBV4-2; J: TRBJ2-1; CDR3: CASSQPTSGYNEQFF; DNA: TGTGCCAGCAGCCAACCAACTAGCGGGTACAATGAGCAGTTCTTC
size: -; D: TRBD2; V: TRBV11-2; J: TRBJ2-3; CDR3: CAAKRTSGLTDTQYF; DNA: TGTGCGGCGAAACGAACTAGCGGGCTCACAGATACGCAGTATTTT
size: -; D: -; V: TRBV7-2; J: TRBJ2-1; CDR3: CASSLSRDQNEQFF; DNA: TGTGCCAGCAGCCTCTCGCGGGATCAGAATGAGCAGTTCTTC
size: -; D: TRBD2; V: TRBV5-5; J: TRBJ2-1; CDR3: CASSWGLAGNNEQFF; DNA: TGTGCCAGCAGCTGGGGACTAGCGGGGAATAATGAGCAGTTCTTC
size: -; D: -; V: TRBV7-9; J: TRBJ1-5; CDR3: CASSLDSSWAAQHF; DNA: TGTGCCAGCAGCTTGGACTCCTCCTGGGCAGCCCAGCATTTT
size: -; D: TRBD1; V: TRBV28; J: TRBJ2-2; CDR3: CASSTTGQINTGELFF; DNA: TGTGCCAGCAGTACCACGGGACAGATTAACACCGGGGAGCTGTTTTTT